The sample holds many counts of the clone carrying this T cell receptor (beta chain). What it recognizes is unknown. A library prepared for alpha chains yielded this beta chain as an off-target read; its size is of little meaning. This record comes from a study of spatial heterogeneity in lung cancer. Whole-study results and caveats: How many expanded intratumoral alpha and beta TCRs were present tracked the tumor mutation count, which was a count of nonsynonymous mutations.

As to time point: sample taken at primary tumor resection. This CDR3 is 15 amino acids long. V was pared by 5 bases and J by 0 bases, with 14 bases between. Germline-derived CDR1 and CDR2 are DFQATT and SNEGSKA (reference sequence). TCRdb reanalysed the 5' RACE reads using MiXCR and keeps one entry per CDR3 protein. The table records some 14,000 distinct CDR3 sequences, 5.5% to 6% of them present only once. The material sequenced was lung tumor tissue, taken at surgery. The clonotype originates from a female donor with early-stage non-small cell lung cancer. The chain carries TRBV20-1 and TRBJ1-5; TRBD1 might be the D (6 bases). Here the CDR3 reads CSAQGQGYSNQPQHF. CDR3 in DNA: TGCAGTGCTCAGGGTCAGGGGTATAGCAATCAGCCCCAGCATTTT.